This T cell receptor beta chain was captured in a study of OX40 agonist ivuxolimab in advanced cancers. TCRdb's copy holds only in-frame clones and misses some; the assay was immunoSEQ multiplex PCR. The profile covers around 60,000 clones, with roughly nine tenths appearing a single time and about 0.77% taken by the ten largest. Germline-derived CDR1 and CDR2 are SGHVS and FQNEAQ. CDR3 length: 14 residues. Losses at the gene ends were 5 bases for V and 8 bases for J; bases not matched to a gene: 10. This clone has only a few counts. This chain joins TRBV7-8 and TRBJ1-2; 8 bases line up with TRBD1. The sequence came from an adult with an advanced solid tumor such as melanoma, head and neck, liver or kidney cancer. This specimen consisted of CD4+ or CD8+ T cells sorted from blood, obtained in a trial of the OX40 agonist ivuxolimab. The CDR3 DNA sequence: TGTGCCAGCAGCCCTGGACAGGGAGTTTCCGGCTACACCTTC. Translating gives CASSPGQGVSGYTF.